A selection of T cell receptor beta chains follows, all from one sample in a study of blood T cells in healthy people across ages. One entry per CDR3 protein, called by TCRdb with MiXCR from the 5' RACE reads. The data contain almost 300,000 distinct CDR3 sequences, around 27% of them singletons. Sequencing input: blood. The receptors originated from a woman aged 70-85 years in good health. Each CDR3 is given with its conserved first and last residue. Fields, in order: J gene, V gene, D gene, clone size, CDR3 DNA, CDR3 protein. A D gene is named only where the DNA matches it firmly. Where a row states a size, it is once, few, many or the class of an expanded clone; other rows omit it.

TRBJ2-7,TRBV7-6,NA,NA,TGTGCCAGCAGCTCACTGCGGGGCCCTAGCTCCTACGAGCAGTACTTC,CASSSLRGPSSYEQYF
TRBJ2-6,TRBV6-1,TRBD2,few,TGTGCCAGCGATCGACTAGCGGGAGGGCCAAAGGTCTCTGAGGCCAACGTCCTGACTTTC,CASDRLAGGPKVSEANVLTF
TRBJ2-5,TRBV29-1,NA,many,TGCAGCGCCGAGGGGCAGGCGCAGGAGACCCAGTACTTC,CSAEGQAQETQYF
TRBJ2-7,TRBV5-1,TRBD2,few,TGCGCCAGCAGCTTGGGACTAGCGGAGGAGCAGTACTTC,CASSLGLAEEQYF
TRBJ2-1,TRBV7-3,NA,NA,TGTGCCAGCAGCTTAGGGCCAGACAATGAGCAGTTCTTC,CASSLGPDNEQFF
TRBJ2-1,TRBV27,NA,few,TGTGCCAGCAGTTGGCGGGATGGAGGTAATGAGCAGTTCTTC,CASSWRDGGNEQFF
TRBJ1-1,TRBV6-1,NA,once,TGTGCCAGCAGTGAGGAGGGAGGTATGAACACTGAAGCTTTCTTT,CASSEEGGMNTEAFF
TRBJ2-2,TRBV20-1,NA,NA,TGCAGTGGTAGCGGGAACACCGGGGAGCTGTTTTTT,CSGSGNTGELFF
TRBJ1-5,TRBV12-3/TRBV12-4,NA,NA,TGTGCCAGCAGCCCCATCGAATTAAATCAGCCCCAGCATTTT,CASSPIELNQPQHF
TRBJ1-1,TRBV6-1,TRBD1,NA,TGTGCCAGCAGTGACGGACAGGGGGGTGCTGAAGCTTTCTTT,CASSDGQGGAEAFF
TRBJ2-3,TRBV7-2,TRBD2,NA,TGTGCCAGCAGCTCCCAACTAGCGGGGGGGCTCGGTAGCACAGATACGCAGTATTTT,CASSSQLAGGLGSTDTQYF
TRBJ2-5,TRBV20-1,NA,few,TGCAGTGCCCTAAACAGGGAAGGCCAAGAGACCCAGTACTTC,CSALNREGQETQYF
TRBJ1-3,TRBV7-2,TRBD1,few,TGTGCCAGCAGCCCCGGGACAGGGAAAGGAAACACCATATATTTT,CASSPGTGKGNTIYF
TRBJ2-3,TRBV7-2,NA,NA,TGTGCCAGCAGCTTAGGCGCAGGGGCTTCCACAGATACGCAGTATTTT,CASSLGAGASTDTQYF
TRBJ2-4,TRBV5-1,NA,few,TGCGCCAGCAGTCGAGGGGACCAAAACATTCAGTACTTC,CASSRGDQNIQYF
TRBJ1-3,TRBV18,NA,NA,TGTGCCAGCTCACCGTTAGGGGACTCTGGAAACACCATATATTTT,CASSPLGDSGNTIYF
TRBJ2-2,TRBV27,NA,NA,TGTGCCAGCAAGTTCGGCGGGCTGAACACCGGGGAGCTGTTTTTT,CASKFGGLNTGELFF
TRBJ1-2,TRBV20-1,NA,few,TGCAGTGCTAGAGACCGGTCGGGGAACGGCTACACCTTC,CSARDRSGNGYTF
TRBJ1-5,TRBV27,NA,few,TGTGCCAGCAGTTTCCGGGCAGGACAGAGCAATCAGCCCCAGCATTTT,CASSFRAGQSNQPQHF
TRBJ2-3,TRBV6-2/TRBV6-3,TRBD2,few,TGTGCCAGCAGTGACGGGGACTATGGCGGCCTCACAGATACGCAGTATTTT,CASSDGDYGGLTDTQYF
TRBJ2-6,TRBV6-2/TRBV6-3,NA,NA,TGTGCCAGCAGTTACTCGAGGGGAAGGACTGGGGCCAACGTCCTGACTTTC,CASSYSRGRTGANVLTF
TRBJ2-1,TRBV6-6,TRBD2,few,TGTGCCAGCACCCCTAGCGGGAGCCCCGGTACCCAGAAGCAGTTCTTC,CASTPSGSPGTQKQFF
TRBJ1-5,TRBV5-1,NA,many,TGCGCCAGCAGCTTGGATGGGGATAGCAATCAGCCCCAGCATTTT,CASSLDGDSNQPQHF
TRBJ2-1,TRBV6-5,NA,NA,TGTGCCAGCAGTTCTCGCGCTAACAGCTACAATGAGCAGTTCTTC,CASSSRANSYNEQFF
TRBJ2-7,TRBV20-1,TRBD1,NA,TGCAGTGCTAGAGACCTCGGGACAGGGAAGTCCGAGCAGTACTTC,CSARDLGTGKSEQYF
TRBJ1-2,TRBV20-1,NA,few,TGCAGTGCTGAAGGAGACAGGCCCCCCTATGTCTACACCTTC,CSAEGDRPPYVYTF
TRBJ2-3,TRBV15,TRBD2,NA,TGTGCCACCAGCAGCCCTCAGACAGACCGGGAGGGCAACACAGATACGCAGTATTTT,CATSSPQTDREGNTDTQYF
TRBJ2-2,TRBV29-1,NA,NA,TGCAGCGTTGGGACTCCAAGTACCGGGGAGCTGTTTTTT,CSVGTPSTGELFF
TRBJ2-5,TRBV14,TRBD2,NA,TGTGCCAGCAGCCGTAGCGGGCGGTACGAGACCCAGTACTTC,CASSRSGRYETQYF
TRBJ2-5,TRBV4-2,NA,NA,TGTGCCAGCAGCCGTCCGGGCGGCGAAAAGACCCAGTACTTC,CASSRPGGEKTQYF
TRBJ2-1,TRBV14,TRBD2,few,TGTGCCAGCAGCCGTAGGACTAGCGGGAGCTGGGAGCAGTTCTTC,CASSRRTSGSWEQFF